This section outlines one T cell receptor beta chain sequence together with its context. There are 14 residues in the CDR3. J was trimmed by 0 bases and V by 7 bases; bases with no gene match: 3. Germline values: CDR1 SEHNR, CDR2 FQNEAQ (reference sequence). Peripheral blood CD8+ and CD4+ T cells were profiled by TCR beta sequencing. The sample comes from a study of CD8 T cells in Susac syndrome. Random-hexamer reverse transcription was applied to roughly 0.5 to 1 ug RNA. Multiplex immunoSEQ PCR targeted 54 Vbeta and 13 Jbeta TCR beta segments. From the immunoSEQ multiplex PCR reads, TCRdb called clonotypes with MiXCR, one entry per CDR3 protein. In the table there are over 120,000 distinct CDR3 sequences, approximately 93% of which are singletons.

The rearrangement links TRBV7-9 to TRBJ1-3, with 7 positions matching TRBD1. The source material was CD4+ T cells from PBMCs. This clonotype was obtained from a human donor in good health. The CDR3 loop reads CASTQGSSGNTIYF. The DNA of the CDR3 is TGTGCCAGCACACAGGGGAGCTCTGGAAACACCATATATTTT.